The 12 T cell receptor beta chains below all came from one sample that was sequenced in a study of cytomegalovirus exposure and HLA in healthy donors. The PCR had 60 Vbeta and 13 Jbeta primers. TCRdb's copy holds only in-frame clones and misses some; the assay was immunoSEQ multiplex PCR. The sample table includes about 140,000 clones. The sequencing sample was made of PBMCs. These receptors were obtained from a woman between 18 and 29 years old in good health and CMV-seronegative.

This chain joins TRBV4-1 and TRBJ2-7; 10 nucleotides align to TRBD1. Per germline, CDR1 MGHRA and CDR2 YSYEKL. V was clipped by 4 bases and J by 6 bases; unmatched bases: 9. The CDR3 extends over 15 amino acids. The DNA for the CDR3 is TGCGCCAGCAGCCTAGGCGGGACAGGGGCGGGCGAGCAGTACTTC. Amino acids: CASSLGGTGAGEQYF.

About this clone itself: At one end the junction does not follow the germline gene, possibly because of a read error. The chain has TRBV5-1 and TRBJ2-6; the D gene is possibly TRBD1 (5 bases). The germline V gene has CDR1 SGHRS and CDR2 YFSETQ. The CDR3 runs to 15 residues. This CDR3 is CASSSLTSGANVPTF. CDR3 nucleotide sequence: TGCGCCAGCAGCTCCCTCACCTCTGGGGCCAACGTCCCGACTTTC.

The V gene is TRBV5-1, the J gene TRBJ2-1; 7 bases match TRBD1. V dropped 3 bases and J dropped 3; count of bases not matched to a gene: 12. Germline values: CDR1 SGHRS, CDR2 YFSETQ. The CDR3 extends over 17 amino acids. This CDR3 is CASSSPRGRGNYNEQFF. CDR3 nucleotides: TGCGCCAGCAGCTCCCCAAGGGGCAGGGGGAACTACAATGAGCAGTTCTTC.

The V and J genes are TRBV18 and TRBJ1-5; D ambiguous. The CDR3 spans 16 residues. The germline V gene has CDR1 KGHSH and CDR2 LQKENI. V lost 3 bases to trimming and J lost 6 bases, with 18 bases between them. The CDR3 here is CASSPSEVLAGQPQHF. The CDR3 DNA reads TGTGCCAGCTCACCTTCAGAGGTGCTCGCCGGTCAGCCCCAGCATTTT.

This rearrangement joins TRBV5-4 to TRBJ1-2; D might be TRBD1 (6 bases). V lost 0 bases, J lost 3 bases, and 15 bases lay in between. The CDR3 totals 16 residues. Germline CDR1 and CDR2: SGHNT and YYREEE (reference sequence). The CDR3 sequence is CASSLGSMTGDYGYTF. The CDR3 DNA sequence: TGTGCCAGCAGCTTGGGGTCGATGACAGGTGACTATGGCTACACCTTC.

J is TRBJ2-1 and V is TRBV19; 11 bases agree with TRBD2. V shed 5 bases, J shed 4 bases, and the junction held 10 bases outside the gene matches. This CDR3 spans 17 amino acids. Looked up from germline, CDR1 is LNHDA and CDR2 is SQIVND (reference sequence). In nucleotides, the CDR3 is TGTGCCAGTAGTGAGTCGCGCGGGACTAGCGGTTACAATGAGCAGTTCTTC. It is translated as CASSESRGTSGYNEQFF.

The rearrangement uses TRBV5-1 and TRBJ2-7, with 7 positions matching TRBD1. This CDR3 comprises 14 residues. Losses at the gene ends were 0 bases for V and 2 bases for J; bases not matched to a gene: 2. Germline values: CDR1 SGHRS, CDR2 YFSETQ. CDR3 region: CASSLGDSAYEQYF. The CDR3 region has the DNA TGCGCCAGCAGCTTGGGGGACAGCGCCTACGAGCAGTACTTC.

The rearrangement joins TRBV13 to TRBJ1-2; TRBD1 matches at 7 bases. The CDR3 is made up of 16 amino acids. V shed 3 bases and J 8 bases; nucleotides not matched to a gene: 15. CDR1 is PRHDT and CDR2 is FYEKMQ in the germline V gene (reference sequence). Written as DNA, the CDR3 is TGTGCCAGCAGCTTTCAGGCCGGGACCTGGACAGGAGGCTACACCTTC. Amino acids: CASSFQAGTWTGGYTF.

CDR3 amino acids: CASSPETPRETYGYTF. Here the CDR3 DNA reads TGTGCCAGCAGCCCAGAGACCCCCCGGGAGACTTATGGCTACACCTTC. The V and J genes are TRBV5-4 and TRBJ1-2; D remains unclear. Germline-derived CDR1 and CDR2 are SGHNT and YYREEE (reference sequence). Trimming left V 4 bases short and J 5 bases short, with 21 bases between. The CDR3 sequence is 16 residues long.

The chain carries TRBV6-6 and TRBJ1-2; TRBD1 is a possible D gene (5 bases). Trimming took off 5 bases at V and 8 bases at J, with 18 bases between the two ends. The CDR3 loop spans 14 amino acids. Germline assignment: CDR1 MNHNY and CDR2 SVGAGI (reference sequence). The CDR3, as DNA: TGTGCCAGCAGTGCGGGACCTAGCCGAGGAGGCTACACCTTC. The encoded protein is CASSAGPSRGGYTF.

The V call is TRBV5-5, the J call TRBJ2-1; 7 bases line up with TRBD1. V trimming: 5 bases; J trimming: 2 bases; junction bases outside the gene matches: 7. Germline CDR1 and CDR2: SGHKS and YYEKEE (reference sequence). This CDR3 is 15 amino acids long. CDR3 sequence (DNA): TGTGCCAGCAGACCCGACAGGGACCCCTACAATGAGCAGTTCTTC. This sequence encodes CASRPDRDPYNEQFF.

The V and J genes are TRBV5-6 and TRBJ2-5; TRBD1 matches 7 bases. The J call may be wrong; the DNA end is better matched by TRBJ2-7. The germline V gene has CDR1 SGHDT and CDR2 YYEEEE. This CDR3 is built from 13 residues. CDR3 DNA sequence: TGTGCCAGCAGCCTAGGACAGGCGGGCGAGCAGTACTTC. Translated, it gives CASSLGQAGEQYF.